This paragraph reports one T cell receptor (beta chain). Its binding antigen is unknown. There are no base qualities to consult, and no much larger clone falls within one base. Enrolling through a virtual design, the prospective study's participants ranged in age from roughly 18 to 100 years and lived across roughly 23 United States geographic areas. To assign participants to cohorts, the prospective study relied on clinical history that participants themselves reported in a screening survey and a study questionnaire. In the prospective study, whole blood, serum and a nasopharyngeal or oropharyngeal swab were collected from each participant by mobile phlebotomists. Additional blood draws and questionnaires over an approximately 2-month period could optionally be provided by prospective study participants. Prospective study blood samples were shipped either frozen or at room temperature before DNA extraction.

This sample was taken from a study of blood T cell repertoires in COVID-19 (dated by TCRdb to 2019 to 2021). In the study overall: Collaborator samples came from the United States, Italy and Spain and covered acute and convalescent phases of COVID-19. The material from the prospective study consisted of cDNA or gDNA derived from T cells, B-cell-depleted T cells, or PBMCs. The dataset comprised deeply sampled blood TCRbeta repertoires from subjects exposed to, actively infected with, or recovered from COVID-19. The repertoires were made available in a free public database intended to serve as a resource for research on the immune response to SARS-CoV-2. Samples were obtained from the ongoing ImmuneRACE study (first 160 participants) and from about 1,300 subjects provided by 6 global collaborators. The sample metadata nearly always contained a de-identified subject ID, COVID-19 status, age in years and sex. Where available, HLA class I and class II types were taken from metadata supplied by the sample provider and were not determined by assay-based typing. Results and caveats for the whole study, not just this receptor: The quantity of clinical and demographic metadata differed by source and by participant and was supplied without curation.

The immunoSEQ Assay, a bias-controlled multiplex PCR, was used to amplify TCRbeta CDR3 regions from genomic DNA. In the authors' own workflow: The number of nucleated cells in each sample was estimated from the amplification of reference gene primers within the assay. To quantify the absolute abundance of each unique TCRbeta CDR3 rearrangement, sequence reads were collapsed and filtered. Productive Simpson clonality was computed per sample as the square root of Simpson's diversity index over productive rearrangements. TCRdb mirrors the immuneACCESS table, restricted to in-frame sequences. Some clones are absent from its copies; in checked studies, under half trace to an unresolved V gene, and the reason for the others is unknown. That table is the source of V, J and clone size, and D and trimming were worked out from the DNA. The sample table records under 300,000 clones; more than 75% of these occur just once. The ten largest clones take up around 3% of the sample.

Including cysteine and phenylalanine, the CDR3 has 13 amino acids. Kept here is only the CDR3 DNA, which spans 39 bases and is read in frame from base 1. CDR1 and CDR2 are read off the germline V gene (reference sequence) as GTSNPN and SVGIG. V lost 4 bases and J lost 4 bases; the stretch between them is 12 bases long. Sequenced input: PBMCs or T cells enriched from blood (not recorded which). The clonotype was recovered from a woman aged 40 to 50 with acute COVID-19. The sequence is built from TRBV30 and TRBJ2-3; TRBD1 might be the D gene, on 5 matching bases. The CDR3 region: CAWKGVKADTQYF. The DNA reads as follows: TGTGCCTGGAAAGGGGTTAAGGCAGATACGCAGTATTTT.